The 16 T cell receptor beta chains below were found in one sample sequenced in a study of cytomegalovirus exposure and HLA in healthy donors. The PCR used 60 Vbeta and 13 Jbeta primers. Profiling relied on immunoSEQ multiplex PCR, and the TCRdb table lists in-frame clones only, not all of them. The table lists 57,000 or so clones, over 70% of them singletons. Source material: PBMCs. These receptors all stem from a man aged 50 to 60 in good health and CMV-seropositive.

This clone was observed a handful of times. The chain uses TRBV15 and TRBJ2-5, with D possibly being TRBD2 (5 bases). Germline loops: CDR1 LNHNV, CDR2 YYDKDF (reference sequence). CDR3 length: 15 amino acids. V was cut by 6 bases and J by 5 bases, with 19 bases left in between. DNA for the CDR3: TGTGCCACCAGTTTACCGCGGGCGCCTCGGGAGACCCAGTACTTC. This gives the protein CATSLPRAPRETQYF.

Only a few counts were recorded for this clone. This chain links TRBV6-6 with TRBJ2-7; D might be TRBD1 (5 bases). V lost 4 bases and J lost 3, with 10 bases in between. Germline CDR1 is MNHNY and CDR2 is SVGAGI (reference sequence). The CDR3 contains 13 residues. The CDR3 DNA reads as TGTGCCAGCAGTTCCCAGGGTCGCTACGAGCAGTACTTC. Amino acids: CASSSQGRYEQYF.

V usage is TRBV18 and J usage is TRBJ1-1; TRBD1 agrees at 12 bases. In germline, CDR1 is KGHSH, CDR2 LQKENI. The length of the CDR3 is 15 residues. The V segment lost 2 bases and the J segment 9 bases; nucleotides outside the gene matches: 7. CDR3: CASSPSGTGGEKAFF. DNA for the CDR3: TGTGCCAGCTCACCATCTGGGACAGGGGGCGAAAAAGCTTTCTTT. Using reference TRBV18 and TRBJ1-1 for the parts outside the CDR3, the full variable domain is NAGVMQNPRHLVRRRGQEARLRCSPMKGHSHVYWYRQLPEEGLKFMVYLQKENIIDESGMPKERFSAEFPKEGPSILRIQQVVRGDSAAYFCASSPSGTGGEKAFFGQGTRLTVV.

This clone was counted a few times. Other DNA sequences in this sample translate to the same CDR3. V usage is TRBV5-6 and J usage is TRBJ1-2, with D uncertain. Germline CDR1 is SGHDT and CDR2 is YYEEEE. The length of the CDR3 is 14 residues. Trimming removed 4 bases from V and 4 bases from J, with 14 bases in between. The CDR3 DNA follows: TGTGCCAGCAGCCTAAGTACAGAGGGCTATGGCTACACCTTC. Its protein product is CASSLSTEGYGYTF.

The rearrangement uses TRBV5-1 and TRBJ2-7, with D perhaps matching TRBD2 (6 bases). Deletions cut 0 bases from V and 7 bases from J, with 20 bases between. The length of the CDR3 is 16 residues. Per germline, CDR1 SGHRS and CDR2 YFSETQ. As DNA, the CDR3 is TGCGCCAGCAGCTTGGGGGGACCCGGGAAGGAGGGGGAGCAGTACTTC. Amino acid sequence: CASSLGGPGKEGEQYF.

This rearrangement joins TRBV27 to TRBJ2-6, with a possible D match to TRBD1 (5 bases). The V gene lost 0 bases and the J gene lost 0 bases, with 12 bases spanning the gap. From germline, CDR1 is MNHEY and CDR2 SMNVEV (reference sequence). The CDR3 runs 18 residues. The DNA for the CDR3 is TGTGCCAGCAGTTTATCTGACAGAGTCTACTCTGGGGCCAACGTCCTGACTTTC. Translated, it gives CASSLSDRVYSGANVLTF. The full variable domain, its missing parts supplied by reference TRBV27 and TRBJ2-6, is EAQVTQNPRYLITVTGKKLTVTCSQNMNHEYMSWYRQDPGLGLRQIYYSMNVEVTDKGDVPEGYKVSRKEKRNFPLILESPSPNQTSLYFCASSLSDRVYSGANVLTFGAGSRLTVL.

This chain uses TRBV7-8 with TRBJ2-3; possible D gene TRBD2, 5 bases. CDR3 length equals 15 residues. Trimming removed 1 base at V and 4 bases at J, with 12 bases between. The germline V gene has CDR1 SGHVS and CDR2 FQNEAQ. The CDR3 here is CASSLVLGDADTQYF. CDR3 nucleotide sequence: TGTGCCAGCAGCTTAGTACTGGGAGACGCAGATACGCAGTATTTT.

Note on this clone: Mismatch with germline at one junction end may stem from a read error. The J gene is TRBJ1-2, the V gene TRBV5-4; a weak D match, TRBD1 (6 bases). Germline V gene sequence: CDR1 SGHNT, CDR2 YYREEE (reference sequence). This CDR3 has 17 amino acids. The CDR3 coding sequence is TGTGCCGGCAGCCCAATCGGACAGAAATCAGCCTATGGAGGCTACACCTTC. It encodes CAGSPIGQKSAYGGYTF.

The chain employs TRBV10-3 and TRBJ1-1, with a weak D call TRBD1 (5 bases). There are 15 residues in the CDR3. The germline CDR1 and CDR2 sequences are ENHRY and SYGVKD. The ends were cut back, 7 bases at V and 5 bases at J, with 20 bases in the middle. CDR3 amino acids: CAITGSEGEGTEAFF. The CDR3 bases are TGTGCCATCACGGGTTCGGAAGGGGAGGGGACTGAAGCTTTCTTT.

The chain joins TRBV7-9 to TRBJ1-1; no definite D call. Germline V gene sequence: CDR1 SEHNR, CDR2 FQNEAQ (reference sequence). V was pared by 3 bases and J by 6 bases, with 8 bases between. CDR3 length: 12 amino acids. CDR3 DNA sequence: TGTGCCAGCAGCTTGAGTCTTTCTGAAGCTTTCTTT. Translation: CASSLSLSEAFF.

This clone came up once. CDR3 protein: CASRDPRTEAFF. The CDR3 DNA reads as TGTGCCAGTAGGGATCCGAGGACTGAAGCTTTCTTT. The chain uses TRBV19 and TRBJ1-1; no definite D call. In germline, CDR1 is LNHDA, CDR2 SQIVND (reference sequence). Trimming stripped 6 bases from V and 5 bases from J, with 10 bases between. This CDR3 is built from 12 residues.

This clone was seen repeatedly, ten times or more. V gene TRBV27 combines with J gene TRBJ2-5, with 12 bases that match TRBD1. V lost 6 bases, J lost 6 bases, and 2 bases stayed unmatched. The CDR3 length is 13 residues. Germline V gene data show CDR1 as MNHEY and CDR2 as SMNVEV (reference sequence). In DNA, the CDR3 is TGTGCCAGCAGGGGACAGGGGGCAAAGACCCAGTACTTC. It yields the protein CASRGQGAKTQYF.

CDR3 in amino acids: CASSPGTGLNIQYF. DNA for the CDR3: TGCGCCAGCAGCCCCGGGACAGGGCTAAACATTCAGTACTTC. This chain links TRBV10-1 with TRBJ2-4, with 9 bases identical to TRBD1. The CDR3 length is 14 residues. The germline V gene encodes CDR1 WNHNN and CDR2 SYGVQD (reference sequence). The ends lost 6 bases at V and 6 bases at J; junction bases unmatched: 6.

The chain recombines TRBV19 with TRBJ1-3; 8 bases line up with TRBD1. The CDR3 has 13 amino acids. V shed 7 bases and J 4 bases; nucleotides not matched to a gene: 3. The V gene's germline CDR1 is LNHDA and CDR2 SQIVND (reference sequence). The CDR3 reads CASMDRVGNTIYF. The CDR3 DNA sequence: TGTGCCAGTATGGACAGGGTCGGAAACACCATATATTTT.

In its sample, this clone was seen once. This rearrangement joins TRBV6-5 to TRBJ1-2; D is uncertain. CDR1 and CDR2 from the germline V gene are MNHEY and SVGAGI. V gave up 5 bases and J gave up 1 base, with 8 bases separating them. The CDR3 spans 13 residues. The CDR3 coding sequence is TGTGCCAGCAGTGAATCGGGTAACTATGGCTACACCTTC. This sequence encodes CASSESGNYGYTF.

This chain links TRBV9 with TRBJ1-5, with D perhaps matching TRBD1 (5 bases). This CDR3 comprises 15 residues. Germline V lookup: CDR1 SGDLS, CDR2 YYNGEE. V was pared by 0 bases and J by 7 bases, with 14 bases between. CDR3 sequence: CASSVGSRGDQPQHF. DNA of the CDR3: TGTGCCAGCAGCGTAGGTTCTCGCGGGGACCAGCCCCAGCATTTT.